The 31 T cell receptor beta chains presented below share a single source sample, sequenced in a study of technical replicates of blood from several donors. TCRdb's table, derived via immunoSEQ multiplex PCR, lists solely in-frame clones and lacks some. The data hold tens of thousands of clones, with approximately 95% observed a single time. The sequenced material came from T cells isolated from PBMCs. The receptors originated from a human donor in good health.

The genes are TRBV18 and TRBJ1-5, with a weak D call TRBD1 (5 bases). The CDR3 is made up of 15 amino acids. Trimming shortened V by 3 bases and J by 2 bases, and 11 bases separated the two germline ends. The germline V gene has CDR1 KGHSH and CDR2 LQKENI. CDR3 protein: CASSPSDSRNQPQHF. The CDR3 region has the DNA TGTGCCAGCTCACCCTCCGACAGTCGCAATCAGCCCCAGCATTTT. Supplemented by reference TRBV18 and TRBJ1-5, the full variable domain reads NAGVMQNPRHLVRRRGQEARLRCSPMKGHSHVYWYRQLPEEGLKFMVYLQKENIIDESGMPKERFSAEFPKEGPSILRIQQVVRGDSAAYFCASSPSDSRNQPQHFGDGTRLSIL.

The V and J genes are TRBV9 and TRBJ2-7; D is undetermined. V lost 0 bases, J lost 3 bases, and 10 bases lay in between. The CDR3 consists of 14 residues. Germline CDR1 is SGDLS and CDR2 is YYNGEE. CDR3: CASSVATGGYEQYF. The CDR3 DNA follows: TGTGCCAGCAGCGTAGCTACTGGTGGCTACGAGCAGTACTTC.

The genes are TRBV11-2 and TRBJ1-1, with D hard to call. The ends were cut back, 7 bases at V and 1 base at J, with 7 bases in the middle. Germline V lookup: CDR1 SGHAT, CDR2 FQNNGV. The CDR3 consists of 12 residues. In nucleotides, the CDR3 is TGTGCCAGCACCGACTGGAACACTGAAGCTTTCTTT. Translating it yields CASTDWNTEAFF. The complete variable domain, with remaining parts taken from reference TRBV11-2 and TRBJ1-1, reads EAGVAQSPRYKIIEKRQSVAFWCNPISGHATLYWYQQILGQGPKLLIQFQNNGVVDDSQLPKDRFSAERLKGVDSTLKIQPAKLEDSAVYLCASTDWNTEAFFGQGTRLTVV.

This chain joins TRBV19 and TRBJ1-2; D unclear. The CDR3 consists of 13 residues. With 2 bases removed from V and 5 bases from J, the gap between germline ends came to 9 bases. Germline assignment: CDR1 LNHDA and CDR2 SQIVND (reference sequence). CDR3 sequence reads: CASSILNEYGYTF. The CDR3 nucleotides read TGTGCCAGTAGTATACTCAACGAGTATGGCTACACCTTC.

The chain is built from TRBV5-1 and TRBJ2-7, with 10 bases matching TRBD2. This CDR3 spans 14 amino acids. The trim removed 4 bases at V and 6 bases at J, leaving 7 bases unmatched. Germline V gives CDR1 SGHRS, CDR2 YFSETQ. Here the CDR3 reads CASSPSGRAGEQYF. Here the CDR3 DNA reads TGCGCCAGCAGCCCCAGCGGGAGGGCAGGCGAGCAGTACTTC. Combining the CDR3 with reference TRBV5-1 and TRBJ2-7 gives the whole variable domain KAGVTQTPRYLIKTRGQQVTLSCSPISGHRSVSWYQQTPGQGLQFLFEYFSETQRNKGNFPGRFSGRQFSNSRSEMNVSTLELGDSALYLCASSPSGRAGEQYFGPGTRLTVT.

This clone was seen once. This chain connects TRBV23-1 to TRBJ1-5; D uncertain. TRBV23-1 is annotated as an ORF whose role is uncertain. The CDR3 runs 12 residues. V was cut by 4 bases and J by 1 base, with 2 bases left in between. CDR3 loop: CASSPSNQPQHF. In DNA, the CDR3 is TGCGCCAGCAGTCCGAGCAATCAGCCCCAGCATTTT.

CDR3 protein: CASSLRGISSGNEQFF. CDR3 DNA: TGTGCCAGCAGTTTAAGGGGTATATCTAGCGGGAATGAGCAGTTCTTC. V is TRBV27 and J is TRBJ2-1; 8 bases align to TRBD2. CDR1 is MNHEY, CDR2 SMNVEV, per germline (reference sequence). Unmatched junction bases numbered 10, after V lost 2 bases and J lost 7 bases. CDR3 length: 16 amino acids.

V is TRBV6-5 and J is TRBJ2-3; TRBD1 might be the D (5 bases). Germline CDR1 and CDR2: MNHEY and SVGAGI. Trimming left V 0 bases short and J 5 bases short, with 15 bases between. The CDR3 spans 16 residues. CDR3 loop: CASSYSKGNRQDTQYF. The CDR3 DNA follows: TGTGCCAGCAGTTACTCGAAGGGGAACAGACAAGATACGCAGTATTTT.

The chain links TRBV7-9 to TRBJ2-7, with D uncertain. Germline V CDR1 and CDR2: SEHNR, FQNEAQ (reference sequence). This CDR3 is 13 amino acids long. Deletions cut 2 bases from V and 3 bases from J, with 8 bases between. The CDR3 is CASSLSPYYEQYF. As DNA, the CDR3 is TGTGCCAGCAGCTTATCCCCCTACTACGAGCAGTACTTC.

CDR3 amino acids: CASSTPGQLNTEAFF. CDR3 coding DNA: TGTGCCAGCAGCACCCCAGGACAGCTAAACACTGAAGCTTTCTTT. The chain uses TRBV7-3 and TRBJ1-1; TRBD1 might be the D (6 bases). V lost 5 bases, J lost 2 bases, and 15 bases lay in between. The CDR3 has 15 amino acids. Germline CDR1 is SGHTA and CDR2 is FQGTGA.

The CDR3 is CASSPSTGEVQETQYF. DNA of the CDR3: TGTGCCAGCAGCCCCTCGACAGGGGAGGTCCAAGAGACCCAGTACTTC. The gene calls are TRBV27 and TRBJ2-5, with 8 positions matching TRBD1. After removal of 6 bases from V and 1 base from J, the junction contained 10 bases not matched to a gene. This CDR3 region has 16 residues. Germline-derived CDR1 and CDR2 are MNHEY and SMNVEV (reference sequence).

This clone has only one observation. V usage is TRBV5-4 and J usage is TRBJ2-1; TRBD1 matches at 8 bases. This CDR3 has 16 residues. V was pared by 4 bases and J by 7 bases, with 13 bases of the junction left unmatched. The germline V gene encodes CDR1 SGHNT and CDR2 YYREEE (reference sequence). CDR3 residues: CASSPRTGLFGNEQFF. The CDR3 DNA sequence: TGTGCCAGCAGCCCTAGGACAGGGCTGTTTGGGAATGAGCAGTTCTTC.

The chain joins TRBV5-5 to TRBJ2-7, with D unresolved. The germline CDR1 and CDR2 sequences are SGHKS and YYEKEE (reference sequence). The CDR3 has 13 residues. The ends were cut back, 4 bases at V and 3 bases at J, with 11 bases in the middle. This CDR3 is CASSPGNGYEQYF. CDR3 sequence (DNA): TGTGCCAGCAGCCCCGGTAACGGCTACGAGCAGTACTTC.

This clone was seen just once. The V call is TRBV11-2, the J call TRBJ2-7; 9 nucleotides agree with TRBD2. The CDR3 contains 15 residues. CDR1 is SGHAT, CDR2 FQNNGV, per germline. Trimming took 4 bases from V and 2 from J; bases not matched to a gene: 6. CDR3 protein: CASSSQAGGPYEQYF. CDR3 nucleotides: TGTGCCAGCAGCTCCCAAGCGGGAGGCCCCTACGAGCAGTACTTC.

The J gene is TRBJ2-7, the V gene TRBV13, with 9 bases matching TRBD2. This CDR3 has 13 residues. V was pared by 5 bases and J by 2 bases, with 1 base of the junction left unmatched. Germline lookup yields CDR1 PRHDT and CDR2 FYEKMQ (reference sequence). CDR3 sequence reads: CASSQREAYEQYF. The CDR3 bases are TGTGCCAGCAGCCAGCGGGAGGCCTACGAGCAGTACTTC. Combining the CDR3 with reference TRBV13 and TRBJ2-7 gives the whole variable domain AAGVIQSPRHLIKEKRETATLKCYPIPRHDTVYWYQQGPGQDPQFLISFYEKMQSDKGSIPDRFSAQQFSDYHSELNMSSLELGDSALYFCASSQREAYEQYFGPGTRLTVT.

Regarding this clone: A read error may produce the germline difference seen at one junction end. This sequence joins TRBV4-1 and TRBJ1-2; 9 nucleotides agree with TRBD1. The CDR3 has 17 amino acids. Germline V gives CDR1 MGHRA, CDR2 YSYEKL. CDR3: CVSSLTARQGANYGYTF. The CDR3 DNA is TGCGTCAGCAGTCTGACAGCAAGACAGGGGGCTAACTATGGCTACACCTTC.

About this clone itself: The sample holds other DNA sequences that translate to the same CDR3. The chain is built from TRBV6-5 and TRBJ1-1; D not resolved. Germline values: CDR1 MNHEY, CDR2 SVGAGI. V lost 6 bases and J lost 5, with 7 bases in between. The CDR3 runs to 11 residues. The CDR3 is CASRGGTEAFF. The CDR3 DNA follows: TGTGCCAGCAGAGGAGGAACTGAAGCTTTCTTT.

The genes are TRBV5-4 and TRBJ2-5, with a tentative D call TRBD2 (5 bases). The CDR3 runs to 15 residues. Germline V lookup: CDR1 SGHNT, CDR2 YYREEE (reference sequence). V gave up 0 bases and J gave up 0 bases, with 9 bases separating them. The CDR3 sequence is CASSLAGTYQETQYF. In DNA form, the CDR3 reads TGTGCCAGCAGCTTGGCGGGAACGTACCAAGAGACCCAGTACTTC.

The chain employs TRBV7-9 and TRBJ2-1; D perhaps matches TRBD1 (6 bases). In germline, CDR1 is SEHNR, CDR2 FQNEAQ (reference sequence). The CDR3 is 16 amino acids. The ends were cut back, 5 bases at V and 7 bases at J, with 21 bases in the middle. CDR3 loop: CASSMGTSRLENEQFF. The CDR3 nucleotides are TGTGCCAGCAGCATGGGGACATCGAGACTCGAGAATGAGCAGTTCTTC.

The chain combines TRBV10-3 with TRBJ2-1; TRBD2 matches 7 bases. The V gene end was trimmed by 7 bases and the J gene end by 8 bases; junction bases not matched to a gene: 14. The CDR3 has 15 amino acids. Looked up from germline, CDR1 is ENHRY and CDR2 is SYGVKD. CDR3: CAIMGTSDQRDEQFF. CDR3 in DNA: TGTGCCATCATGGGAACTAGCGACCAGAGGGATGAGCAGTTCTTC.

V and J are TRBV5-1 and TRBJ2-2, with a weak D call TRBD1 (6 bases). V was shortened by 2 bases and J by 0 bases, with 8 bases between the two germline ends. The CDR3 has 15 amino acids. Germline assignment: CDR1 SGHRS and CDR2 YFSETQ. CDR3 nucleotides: TGCGCCAGCAGCTTAGGACAGACGAACACCGGGGAGCTGTTTTTT. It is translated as CASSLGQTNTGELFF.

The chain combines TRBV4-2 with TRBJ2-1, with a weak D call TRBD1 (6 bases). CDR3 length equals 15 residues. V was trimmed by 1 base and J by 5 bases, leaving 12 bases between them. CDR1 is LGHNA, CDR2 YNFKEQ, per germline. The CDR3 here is CASSQVGTSNNEQFF. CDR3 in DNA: TGTGCCAGCAGCCAAGTAGGGACATCTAACAATGAGCAGTTCTTC.

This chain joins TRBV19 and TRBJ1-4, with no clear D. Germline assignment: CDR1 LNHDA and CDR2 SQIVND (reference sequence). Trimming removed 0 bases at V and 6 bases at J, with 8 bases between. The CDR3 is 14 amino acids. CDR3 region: CASSIDAGYEKLFF. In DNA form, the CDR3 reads TGTGCCAGTAGTATAGACGCCGGGTATGAAAAACTGTTTTTT.

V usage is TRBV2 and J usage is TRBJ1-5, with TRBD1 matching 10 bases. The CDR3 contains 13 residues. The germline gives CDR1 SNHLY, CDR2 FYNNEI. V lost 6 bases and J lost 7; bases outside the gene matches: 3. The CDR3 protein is CASRTGGWQPQHF. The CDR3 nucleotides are TGTGCCAGCAGGACAGGGGGCTGGCAGCCCCAGCATTTT.

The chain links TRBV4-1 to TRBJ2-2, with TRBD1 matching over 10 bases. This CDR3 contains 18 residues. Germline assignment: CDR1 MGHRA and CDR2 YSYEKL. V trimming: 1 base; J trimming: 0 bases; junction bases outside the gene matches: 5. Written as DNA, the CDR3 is TGCGCCAGCAGCCAAGCTTCTGGGACAGGGGCGAACACCGGGGAGCTGTTTTTT. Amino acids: CASSQASGTGANTGELFF.

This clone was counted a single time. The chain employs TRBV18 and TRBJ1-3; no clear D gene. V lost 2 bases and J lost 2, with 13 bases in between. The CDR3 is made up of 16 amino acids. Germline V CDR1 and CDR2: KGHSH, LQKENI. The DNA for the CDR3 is TGTGCCAGCTCACCAGAATTCTCCGGGGCTGGAAACACCATATATTTT. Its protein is CASSPEFSGAGNTIYF.

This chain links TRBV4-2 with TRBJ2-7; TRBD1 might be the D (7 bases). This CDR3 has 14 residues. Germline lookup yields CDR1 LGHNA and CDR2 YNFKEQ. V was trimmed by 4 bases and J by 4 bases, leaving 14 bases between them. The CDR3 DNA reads TGTGCCAGCAGCCCACCAGGGGGGTCTTACGAGCAGTACTTC. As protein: CASSPPGGSYEQYF.

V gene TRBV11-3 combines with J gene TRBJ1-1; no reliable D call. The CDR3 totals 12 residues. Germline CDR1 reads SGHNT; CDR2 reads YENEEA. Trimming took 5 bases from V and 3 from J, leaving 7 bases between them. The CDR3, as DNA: TGTGCCAGCAGCCCGGTATACACTGAAGCTTTCTTT. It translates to CASSPVYTEAFF.

The CDR3 here is CASSASLGQGIYEQYF. In nucleotides, the CDR3 is TGTGCCAGCAGCGCCTCTCTGGGACAGGGTATCTACGAGCAGTACTTC. The chain carries TRBV9 and TRBJ2-7, with TRBD1 identical over 9 bases. The CDR3 has 16 residues. J gave up 3 bases and V 3 bases, and 10 bases lay outside the gene matches. Germline V gives CDR1 SGDLS, CDR2 YYNGEE.

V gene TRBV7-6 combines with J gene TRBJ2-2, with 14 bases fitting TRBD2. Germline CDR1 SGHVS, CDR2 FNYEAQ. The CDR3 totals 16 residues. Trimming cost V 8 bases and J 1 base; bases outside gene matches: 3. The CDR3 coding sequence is TGTGCCAGCCTCGGGACTAGCGGGAGGAACACCGGGGAGCTGTTTTTT. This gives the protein CASLGTSGRNTGELFF.

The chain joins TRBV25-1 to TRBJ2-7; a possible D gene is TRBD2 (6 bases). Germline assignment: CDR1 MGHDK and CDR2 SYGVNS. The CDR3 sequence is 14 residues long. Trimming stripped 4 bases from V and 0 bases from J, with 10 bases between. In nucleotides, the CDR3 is TGTGCCAGCAGTGCCTGGGACTTCTCCTACGAGCAGTACTTC. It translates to CASSAWDFSYEQYF.